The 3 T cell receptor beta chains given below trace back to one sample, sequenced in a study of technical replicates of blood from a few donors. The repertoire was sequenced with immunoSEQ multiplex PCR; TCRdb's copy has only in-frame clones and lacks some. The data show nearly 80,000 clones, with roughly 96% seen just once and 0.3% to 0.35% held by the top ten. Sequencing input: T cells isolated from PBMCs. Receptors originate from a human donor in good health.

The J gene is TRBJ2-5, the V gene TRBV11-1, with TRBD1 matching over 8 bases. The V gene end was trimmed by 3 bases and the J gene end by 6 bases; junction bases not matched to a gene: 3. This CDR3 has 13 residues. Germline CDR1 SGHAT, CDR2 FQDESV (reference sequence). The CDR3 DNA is TGTGCCAGCAGCTTGGGACAGGATAAGACCCAGTACTTC. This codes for CASSLGQDKTQYF.

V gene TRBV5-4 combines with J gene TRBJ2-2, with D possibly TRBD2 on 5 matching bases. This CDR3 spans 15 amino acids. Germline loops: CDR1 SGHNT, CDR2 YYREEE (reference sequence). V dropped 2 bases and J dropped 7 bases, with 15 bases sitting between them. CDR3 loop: CASSFPGVSDGELFF. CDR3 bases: TGTGCCAGCAGCTTTCCCGGGGTTAGCGACGGGGAGCTGTTTTTT.

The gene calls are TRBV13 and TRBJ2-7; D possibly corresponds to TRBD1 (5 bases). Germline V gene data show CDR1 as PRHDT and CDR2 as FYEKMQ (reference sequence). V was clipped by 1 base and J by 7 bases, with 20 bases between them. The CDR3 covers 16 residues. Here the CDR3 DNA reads TGTGCCAGCAGCTTAGTGCGGACACAAACCTTGCGGGAGCAGTACTTC. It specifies CASSLVRTQTLREQYF.